These T cell receptor beta chains were read from a single sample in a study of blood T cell repertoires in COVID-19. The table came from immunoSEQ multiplex PCR; TCRdb's copy has only in-frame clones and leaves some out. Among about 490,000 clones listed, over 75% were seen once. Sequencing input: peripheral blood. Every receptor here comes from a human donor in a cohort sampled during active COVID-19. Both conserved end residues are part of each CDR3. A D gene is named only where the DNA matches it firmly. A clone size is listed for some rows: how often the clone was seen (once, few, many), or a class if it is expanded.

TRBJ1-1	TRBV19	once	.	TGTGCCAGTAGCAGACAACTTCGGACTGAAGCTTTCTTT	CASSRQLRTEAFF
TRBJ1-4	TRBV28	.	.	TGTGCCAGCAGTTTATCTACGGGTTTAAGAGAAAAACTGTTTTTT	CASSLSTGLREKLFF
TRBJ1-1	TRBV12-3/TRBV12-4	.	.	TGTGCCAGCAGTTTGGCCGGGGACACTGAAGCTTTCTTT	CASSLAGDTEAFF
TRBJ1-5	TRBV27	few	.	TGTGCCAGCAGTCGTACTAATCAGCCCCAGCATTTT	CASSRTNQPQHF
TRBJ2-5	TRBV19	.	.	TGTGCCACAGAGGAGGGAGGAGAGACCCAGTACTTC	CATEEGGETQYF
TRBJ1-3	TRBV6-5	few	TRBD1	TGTGCCAGCAGAGTCACCGGGACAGGGGCGAACACCATATATTTT	CASRVTGTGANTIYF
TRBJ1-2	TRBV30	.	.	TGTGCCTGGAGCATTGGGGGGGGCAATGGCTACACCTTC	CAWSIGGGNGYTF
TRBJ2-7	TRBV11-1	few	TRBD2	TGTGCCAGCAGCGCCCTTGGACTAGCGGTCTCCTACGAGCAGTACTTC	CASSALGLAVSYEQYF
TRBJ2-3	TRBV6-4	.	TRBD2	TGTGCCAGCAGTGAAACTAGCGTCACAGATACGCAGTATTTT	CASSETSVTDTQYF
TRBJ2-3	TRBV6-1	.	TRBD2	TGTGCCAGCCGTCGGGAGGGCACAGATACGCAGTATTTT	CASRREGTDTQYF
TRBJ2-7	TRBV6-5	.	TRBD2	TGTGCCAGCGGAGCTCGGGCGGGGGGACGCTACGAGCAGTACTTC	CASGARAGGRYEQYF
TRBJ2-1	TRBV11-3	.	TRBD2	TGTGCCAGCAGCCTAACTAGCGGGAGTTACAATGAGCAGTTCTTC	CASSLTSGSYNEQFF
TRBJ2-1	TRBV29-1	.	TRBD2	TGCAGCGTTGAACCTAGCGGGAGGCCCAATGAGCAGTTCTTC	CSVEPSGRPNEQFF
TRBJ1-5	TRBV9	.	.	TGTGCCAGCAGCGACGGGACTCAGGGCAATCAGCCCCAGCATTTT	CASSDGTQGNQPQHF
TRBJ2-6	TRBV6-5	.	.	TGTGCCAGCAGACAACAGAGCTCTGGGGCCAACGTCCTGACTTTC	CASRQQSSGANVLTF
TRBJ2-7	TRBV9	few	.	TGTGCCAGCAGCGCCCAGGACAGCGACTACCACGAGCAGTACTTC	CASSAQDSDYHEQYF
TRBJ1-1	TRBV6-5	.	TRBD1	TGTGCCACTGCACGGGACAGGGTCCCGAACACTGAAGCTTTCTTT	CATARDRVPNTEAFF
TRBJ1-2	TRBV11-2	few	.	TGTGCCAGCAGCTTAGAATCGGGGGGAACTGGCTACACCTTC	CASSLESGGTGYTF
TRBJ2-3	TRBV11-2	.	.	TGTGCCAGCAGCTTAGATGGGACTAGCACAGATACGCAGTATTTT	CASSLDGTSTDTQYF
TRBJ1-2	TRBV5-6	.	.	TGTGCCAGCAGCTTGACCCCGACGGGATTTGGCTACACCTTC	CASSLTPTGFGYTF
TRBJ2-7	TRBV30	.	TRBD2	TGTGCCTGGGAGGGGGGACGGACTAGCGGGTCGCCCTACGAGCAGTACTTC	CAWEGGRTSGSPYEQYF
TRBJ2-7	TRBV3-1/TRBV3-2	.	TRBD2	TGTGCCAGCAGCCAAGTCCCTAGCGGCCCCTACGAGCAGTACTTC	CASSQVPSGPYEQYF
TRBJ2-2	TRBV19	.	TRBD2	TGTGCCAGTAGTATAGATCATCGGGGGAGCGGGATGGGGGAGCTGTTTTTT	CASSIDHRGSGMGELFF
TRBJ2-6	TRBV7-9	.	.	TGTGCCAGCAGCCCCCTCGGGGCCAACGTCCTGACTTTC	CASSPLGANVLTF
TRBJ1-2	TRBV4-1	.	TRBD1	TGCGCCAGCAGCCAAGGGCCACAGGGGACTCTCTATGGCTACACCTTC	CASSQGPQGTLYGYTF
TRBJ2-3	TRBV3-1/TRBV3-2	once	TRBD2	TGTGCCAGCAGCCTATACCAATCTAGCGGTTTTGGGGCAGATACGCAGTATTTT	CASSLYQSSGFGADTQYF
TRBJ2-7	TRBV19	.	.	TGTGCCAGTAGTATAGATCGTGGCAGGAAGTACGAGCAGTACTTC	CASSIDRGRKYEQYF
TRBJ2-3	TRBV4-1	.	TRBD1	TGCGCCAGCAGCCCGTTTGGACAGGGGGGAACAGATACGCAGTATTTT	CASSPFGQGGTDTQYF